This T cell receptor beta chain was recorded in a study of shared T cell receptors in the human thymus (dated by TCRdb to about 2021). Notes on the research overall: The study examined how self-reactive, shared T-cell receptor alpha chains are generated in the human thymus.

To prepare the library, the immunoSEQ multiplex PCR assay was applied. Held by TCRdb, this immuneACCESS table contains in-frame sequences only and omits some clones. Under half of the omission traces to an unresolved V gene where checked; the cause of the rest is unknown. The sample contains hundreds of thousands of clones, approximately 95% of them found a single time. The ten largest clones capture approximately 0.02% of the sample. To note about this clone: What this receptor recognizes is not known. Nothing much larger sits one base from this clone, and base qualities are not available.

CDR1 SEHNR and CDR2 FQNEAQ are derived from the germline V gene (reference sequence). Trimming accounts for 3 bases at V and 5 bases at J, while the number of junction bases matched to no gene is 4. The CDR3, cysteine through phenylalanine, is 15 amino acids long. Of all the DNA, just the CDR3 is kept, 45 bases in frame from base 1. The TCR sequence derives from a human donor. Input material: thymocytes. The sequence joins TRBV7-9 to TRBJ2-1, with 10 central nucleotides matching TRBD2. The CDR3 region: CASSFGLAEDNEQFF. The bases are TGTGCCAGCAGCTTCGGACTAGCGGAGGACAATGAGCAGTTCTTC.